The entry below gives a single T cell receptor (beta chain) sequence along with its context. Only in-frame clones appear in the TCRdb table, and some are missing; sequencing was by immunoSEQ multiplex PCR. The sample contains over 45,000 clones, around nine tenths of which appear only once. This specimen comes from a study of OX40 agonist ivuxolimab in advanced cancers. The CDR3 covers 15 residues. CDR1 MDHEN and CDR2 SYDVKM come from the germline V gene. V shed 5 bases and J 0 bases; nucleotides not matched to a gene: 4. The sequences come from CD4+ or CD8+ T cells sorted from blood, collected in a trial of the OX40 agonist ivuxolimab. This sequence originates from an adult with an advanced solid tumor such as melanoma, head and neck, liver or kidney cancer. The chain combines TRBV28 with TRBJ2-3; the match to TRBD2 covers 8 bases. CDR3 bases: TGTGCCAGCAGTCATAGCGGGGCTAGCACAGATACGCAGTATTTT. Residues: CASSHSGASTDTQYF.